This T cell receptor beta chain originates from a study of blood T cell repertoires in COVID-19. How the authors handled the data: Using reference gene primer amplification, nucleated cell counts were estimated. Method: immunoSEQ multiplex PCR; TCRdb's copy keeps in-frame clones and lacks some. V, J and clone size derive from that table, while D and trimming were established from the DNA sequence. Here the sample spans about 200,000 clones, 65% to 90% being singletons. Trimming cost V 6 bases and J 0 bases; bases outside gene matches: 3. This CDR3 has 15 residues. Per the germline V gene, CDR1 is MNHEY and CDR2 is SMNVEV (reference sequence).

The chain uses TRBV27 and TRBJ1-5; 9 nucleotides line up with TRBD1. Material for sequencing was PBMCs or T cells enriched from blood (not recorded which). This clonotype was obtained from a woman aged 40 to 50 with acute COVID-19. As DNA, the CDR3 is TGTGCCAGCAGCATGACAGGGGGTAGCAATCAGCCCCAGCATTTT. Its translation is CASSMTGGSNQPQHF.